The 19 T cell receptor beta chains presented below share a single source sample, sequenced in a study of blood T cell repertoires in COVID-19. Data came from immunoSEQ multiplex PCR; TCRdb stores just in-frame clones and leaves some out. The data hold over 130,000 clones, with around 90% observed a single time. The specimen sequenced was peripheral blood. Every receptor here comes from a man in his sixties with active or convalescent COVID-19.

The table lists this clone with a few counts. The CDR3 DNA sequence: TGTGCCAGCAGCTACGGGGGGGGTAGCACAGATACGCAGTATTTT. Its protein is CASSYGGGSTDTQYF. This rearrangement joins TRBV7-9 to TRBJ2-3; TRBD2 matches 8 bases. Germline CDR1 and CDR2: SEHNR and FQNEAQ (reference sequence). V gave up 4 bases and J gave up 0 bases; unmatched junction bases: 3. This CDR3 spans 15 amino acids.

The chain recombines TRBV12-3 or TRBV12-4 with TRBJ2-1, with 7 bases aligning to TRBD1. V shed 5 bases and J 14 bases; nucleotides not matched to a gene: 12. This CDR3 contains 13 residues. The DNA of the CDR3 is TGTGCCAGCAGTCCGACAACAGGCCAGGGGGAGTTCTTC. Amino acid sequence: CASSPTTGQGEFF.

This sequence joins TRBV25-1 and TRBJ1-1; weak D call: TRBD1 (5 bases). The CDR3 loop spans 14 amino acids. The V gene lost 7 bases and the J gene lost 3 bases, with 15 bases spanning the gap. The V gene's germline CDR1 is MGHDK and CDR2 SYGVNS. CDR3 amino acids: CASNGRVGHTEAFF. The CDR3 nucleotides are TGTGCCAGCAACGGCAGGGTAGGGCACACTGAAGCTTTCTTT.

The sample holds a few counts of this clone. The chain uses TRBV18 and TRBJ2-7; D possibly corresponds to TRBD1 (6 bases). Germline loops: CDR1 KGHSH, CDR2 LQKENI. V lost 3 bases and J lost 7, with 16 bases in between. The CDR3 sequence is 14 residues long. DNA of the CDR3: TGTGCCAGCTCACCGGCGACAGGAATGAAAGAGCAGTACTTC. Translating gives CASSPATGMKEQYF. Full variable domain (remainder filled in from reference TRBV18 and TRBJ2-7): NAGVMQNPRHLVRRRGQEARLRCSPMKGHSHVYWYRQLPEEGLKFMVYLQKENIIDESGMPKERFSAEFPKEGPSILRIQQVVRGDSAAYFCASSPATGMKEQYFGPGTRLTVT.

The chain combines TRBV19 with TRBJ2-5, with a weak D call TRBD2 (6 bases). Germline V gene lookup returns CDR1 LNHDA and CDR2 SQIVND (reference sequence). The CDR3 totals 15 residues. The germline V and J ends were trimmed by 4 bases and 2 bases, with 14 bases remaining between them. For the CDR3, the DNA is TGTGCCAGTAGTAGCGGAGGTGGACTACAAGAGACCCAGTACTTC. Translated, it gives CASSSGGGLQETQYF.

CDR3 sequence: CASSYSTTAYQETQYF. The CDR3 DNA follows: TGTGCCAGCAGTTACTCGACTACAGCGTACCAAGAGACCCAGTACTTC. The J gene is TRBJ2-5, the V gene TRBV6-5; D might be TRBD2 (5 bases). The germline CDR1 and CDR2 sequences are MNHEY and SVGAGI. V lost 0 bases and J lost 0, with 11 bases in between. The CDR3 spans 16 residues.

The rearrangement joins TRBV7-9 to TRBJ2-5; D may be TRBD2 (6 bases). The CDR3 is made up of 14 amino acids. From germline, CDR1 is SEHNR and CDR2 FQNEAQ (reference sequence). With 2 bases removed from V and 3 bases from J, the gap between germline ends came to 10 bases. CDR3 sequence (DNA): TGTGCCAGCAGCTTAACTAGCTCGGAAGAGACCCAGTACTTC. It codes for CASSLTSSEETQYF.

In this sample, this clone turned up once. The chain carries TRBV28 and TRBJ2-1, with a weak D call TRBD1 (6 bases). This CDR3 comprises 15 residues. Trimming removed 6 bases from V and 3 bases from J, with 15 bases in between. The germline gives CDR1 MDHEN, CDR2 SYDVKM. The CDR3 DNA reads TGTGCCAGCAGCCCAGGACAGTCCAACTACAATGAGCAGTTCTTC. Protein sequence: CASSPGQSNYNEQFF. The whole variable domain, filled in from reference TRBV28 and TRBJ2-1, reads DVKVTQSSRYLVKRTGEKVFLECVQDMDHENMFWYRQDPGLGLRLIYFSYDVKMKEKGDIPEGYSVSREKKERFSLILESASTNQTSMYLCASSPGQSNYNEQFFGPGTRLTVL.

This sequence joins TRBV2 and TRBJ1-1; 8 bases line up with TRBD1. From germline, CDR1 is SNHLY and CDR2 FYNNEI. Trimming cost V 5 bases and J 1 base; bases outside gene matches: 12. CDR3 size: 17 residues. CDR3 bases: TGTGCCAGCAGTATACGCCGAGAGACAGGGGCGAACACTGAAGCTTTCTTT. This translates into CASSIRRETGANTEAFF.

The CDR3 is CASSPVDSKVNYGYTF. CDR3 nucleotides: TGTGCCAGCTCACCAGTCGACAGCAAAGTTAACTATGGCTACACCTTC. The chain employs TRBV18 and TRBJ1-2; D possibly corresponds to TRBD1 (5 bases). Between the trimmed V and J ends, which lost 2 bases and 1 base, there was a span of 14 bases. This CDR3 contains 16 residues. The germline V gene encodes CDR1 KGHSH and CDR2 LQKENI.

The chain carries TRBV28 and TRBJ1-5, with 8 bases fitting TRBD1. This CDR3 contains 15 residues. CDR1 is MDHEN, CDR2 SYDVKM, per germline. J was trimmed by 11 bases and V by 5 bases; bases with no gene match: 14. CDR3 in amino acids: CASSPYPGQGGTQHF. The DNA for the CDR3 is TGTGCCAGCAGTCCCTACCCCGGACAGGGAGGGACCCAGCATTTT. Together with reference TRBV28 and TRBJ1-5, the CDR3 gives the full variable domain: DVKVTQSSRYLVKRTGEKVFLECVQDMDHENMFWYRQDPGLGLRLIYFSYDVKMKEKGDIPEGYSVSREKKERFSLILESASTNQTSMYLCASSPYPGQGGTQHFGDGTRLSIL.

This rearrangement joins TRBV9 to TRBJ1-4, with TRBD1 as a possible D gene (6 bases). Germline CDR1 and CDR2: SGDLS and YYNGEE. The CDR3 has 15 residues. V was trimmed by 4 bases and J by 11 bases, leaving 21 bases between them. Here the CDR3 reads CASSPQVGQSAKLFF. DNA of the CDR3: TGTGCCAGCAGCCCCCAAGTTGGACAGTCGGCTAAACTGTTTTTT.

The table lists this clone with many counts. J is TRBJ1-6 and V is TRBV2; 8 bases are a match to TRBD1. Trimming took 6 bases from V and 15 from J; bases not matched to a gene: 16. The germline CDR1 and CDR2 sequences are SNHLY and FYNNEI. The CDR3 extends over 15 amino acids. The DNA for the CDR3 is TGTGCCAGCAGAAGACCGGGACAGGTCGACAAGGACCTCCACTTT. Translation gives CASRRPGQVDKDLHF. Combining the CDR3 with reference TRBV2 and TRBJ1-6 gives the whole variable domain EPEVTQTPSHQVTQMGQEVILRCVPISNHLYFYWYRQILGQKVEFLVSFYNNEISEKSEIFDDQFSVERPDGSNFTLKIRSTKLEDSAMYFCASRRPGQVDKDLHFGNGTRLTVT.

The chain carries TRBV7-9 and TRBJ2-3; 11 bases fit TRBD2. The junction had 5 bases not matched to a gene; V was cut back by 4 bases and J by 5 bases. The CDR3 is made up of 15 amino acids. Germline lookup yields CDR1 SEHNR and CDR2 FQNEAQ (reference sequence). CDR3 coding DNA: TGTGCCAGCAGCTCCTTAGCGGGAGGGAGAGATACGCAGTATTTT. Amino acid sequence: CASSSLAGGRDTQYF. Based on the CDR3 plus reference TRBV7-9 and TRBJ2-3, the full variable domain is DTGVSQNPRHKITKRGQNVTFRCDPISEHNRLYWYRQTLGQGPEFLTYFQNEAQLEKSRLLSDRFSAERPKGSFSTLEIQRTEQGDSAMYLCASSSLAGGRDTQYFGPGTRLTVL.

This clone was seen once. This sequence joins TRBV5-4 and TRBJ1-1; TRBD1 matches at 7 bases. Per germline, CDR1 SGHNT and CDR2 YYREEE (reference sequence). This CDR3 comprises 15 residues. The J segment lost 0 bases and the V segment lost 1 base, leaving 3 bases of the junction unmatched. Here the CDR3 reads CASSLFDRVNTEAFF. CDR3 DNA sequence: TGTGCCAGCAGCTTGTTTGACAGGGTGAACACTGAAGCTTTCTTT.

The chain employs TRBV7-9 and TRBJ1-1; D not certain. The V end was cut by 2 bases, the J end by 3 bases, with 10 bases between. The CDR3 has 14 residues. The germline V gene encodes CDR1 SEHNR and CDR2 FQNEAQ (reference sequence). The CDR3 is CASSLFTRDTEAFF. The CDR3 bases are TGTGCCAGCAGCTTATTTACGCGGGACACTGAAGCTTTCTTT.

The chain uses TRBV29-1 and TRBJ2-5, with D maybe TRBD1 (6 bases). The CDR3 has 12 amino acids. From germline, CDR1 is SQVTM and CDR2 ANQGSEA. V was trimmed by 6 bases and J by 2 bases, leaving 10 bases between them. For the CDR3, the DNA is TGCAGCGTACCGGACAGACAAGAGACCCAGTACTTC. Its protein is CSVPDRQETQYF.

The chain is built from TRBV4-1 and TRBJ2-1, with TRBD2 matching over 10 bases. The CDR3 has 16 amino acids. CDR1 and CDR2 (germline): MGHRA, YSYEKL. V lost 4 bases and J lost 5; bases outside the gene matches: 8. CDR3 in amino acids: CASSLSTSGSNNEQFF. The CDR3 bases are TGCGCCAGCAGCCTCTCGACTAGCGGGTCTAACAATGAGCAGTTCTTC.

This chain joins TRBV24-1 and TRBJ2-1; D perhaps matches TRBD1 (6 bases). The V end lost 9 bases, the J end lost 0 bases, and 11 bases lay between the germline ends. The V gene's germline CDR1 is KGHDR and CDR2 SFDVKD. The CDR3 sequence is 14 residues long. Written as DNA, the CDR3 is TGTGCCACCGGCAGGGGCCCCTCCTACAATGAGCAGTTCTTC. This translates into CATGRGPSYNEQFF.